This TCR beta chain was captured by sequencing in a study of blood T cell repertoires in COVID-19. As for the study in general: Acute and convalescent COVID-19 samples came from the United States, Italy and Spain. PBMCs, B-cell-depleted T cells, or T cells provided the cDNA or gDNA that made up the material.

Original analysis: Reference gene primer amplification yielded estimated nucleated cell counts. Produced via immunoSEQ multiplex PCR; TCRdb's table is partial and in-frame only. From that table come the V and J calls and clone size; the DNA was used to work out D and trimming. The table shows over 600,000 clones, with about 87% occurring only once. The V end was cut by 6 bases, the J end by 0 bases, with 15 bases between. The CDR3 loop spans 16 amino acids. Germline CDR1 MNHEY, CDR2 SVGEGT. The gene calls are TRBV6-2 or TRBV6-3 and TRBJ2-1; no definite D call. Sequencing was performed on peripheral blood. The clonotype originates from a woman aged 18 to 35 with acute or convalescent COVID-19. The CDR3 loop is CASSSRFTSSYNEQFF. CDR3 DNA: TGTGCCAGCAGCTCCCGTTTTACAAGCTCCTACAATGAGCAGTTCTTC.